The T cell receptor (beta chain) under discussion was sequenced for a study of cytomegalovirus exposure and HLA in healthy donors. Study-level background: Around 85 million unique TCRs from HLA-typed donors were held in an early data release. General study findings and limits: A likely sequencing artifact accounted for one observed cluster of highly shared sequence variants. The later analysis indicated that the majority of CMV-associated TCR beta chains appeared HLA-restricted.

Vbeta (60) and Jbeta (13) primers were used in the PCR. This table comes from immunoSEQ multiplex PCR, and its TCRdb copy is limited to in-frame clones, with some not included. The sample features about 210,000 clones, with over 0.75% in its top ten. On this clone itself: Its antigen remains unknown.

Trimming removed 2 bases at V and 9 bases at J, with 14 bases between. This CDR3 spans 14 amino acids. Germline V CDR1 and CDR2: MNHEY, SVGAGI. The chain has TRBV6-5 and TRBJ2-4; possible D gene TRBD1, 5 bases. The source material was PBMCs. This TCR was sampled from a woman in her twenties or thirties in good health and CMV-seropositive. CDR3 loop: CASSYKGAIGIQYF. CDR3 in DNA: TGTGCCAGCAGTTACAAAGGGGCAATTGGCATTCAGTACTTC.